This T cell receptor (beta chain) was obtained from a study of blood T cell repertoires in COVID-19 (dated by TCRdb to 2020 to 2021). Study-level background: Samples from collaborators originated in the United States, Italy and Spain and spanned both the acute and convalescent phases of COVID-19. The prospective study material was composed of cDNA or gDNA derived from T cells, B-cell-depleted T cells, or PBMCs. Subjects who had been exposed to COVID-19, were actively infected with it, or had recovered from it provided the deeply sampled blood TCRbeta repertoires that made up the dataset. The repertoires were released in a freely available public database intended as a resource for research on the immune response to SARS-CoV-2. The samples were drawn from the first 160 participants of the ongoing ImmuneRACE study and from about 1,200 subjects provided by 6 global collaborators. Nearly every sample came with metadata listing a de-identified subject ID, COVID-19 status, age in years and sex. Where available, HLA class I and class II types were obtained from metadata supplied by the sample provider rather than from assay-based typing.

General findings and caveats noted by the study authors: The amount of clinical and demographic metadata varied by source and participant and was provided uncurated.

The CDR1 and CDR2 encoded by the germline V gene (reference sequence) are DFQATT and SNEGSKA. The CDR3, cysteine through phenylalanine, is 14 amino acids long. The sequence is cut down to CDR3 DNA, 42 bases in frame from base 1. The junction carries 10 bases between V and J, which are trimmed by 3 bases and 1 base respectively. The collaborating institutions used their own protocols to collect whole blood in K2EDTA tubes. For TCRbeta analysis, collaborators shipped samples in one of three forms: frozen whole blood, isolated PBMCs, or DNA extracted from either of those sample types. A single count supports this clone. Its antigen remains unidentified. Base qualities are not provided; no much larger clone lies one nucleotide away. TCRbeta CDR3 regions were amplified from genomic DNA by means of the immunoSEQ Assay, a bias-controlled multiplex PCR. As for the original processing: The number of nucleated cells in each sample was estimated by amplification of reference gene primers within the assay. To quantify the absolute abundance of each unique TCRbeta CDR3 rearrangement, sequence reads were collapsed and filtered. Productive Simpson clonality was computed per sample as the square root of Simpson's diversity index over productive rearrangements. The table was pulled from immuneACCESS by TCRdb, which kept in-frame rearrangements only. Such tables lose some clones; where checked, under half of the loss comes from unresolved V genes, and the rest has no known cause. V, J and clone size reflect that table, while D and trimming were determined from the DNA. The sample data list 8,500 to 10,000 clones, and over 70% of these were observed just once. Together, the top ten hold less than 8.5% of the sample.

The chain links TRBV20-1 with TRBJ1-3; TRBD1 is perhaps the D gene, given 5 matching bases. Sequenced sample: peripheral blood. This TCR came from a man aged 70-80 years with active COVID-19. The CDR3 protein is CSASRGGSGNTIYF. DNA sequence: TGCAGTGCTAGTAGGGGTGGATCTGGAAACACCATATATTTT.